A single sample gave rise to the 14 T cell receptor beta chains below, sequenced in a study of spatial heterogeneity in lung cancer. TCRdb processed the 5' RACE reads anew with MiXCR; each CDR3 protein has one entry. The sample includes around 1,600 distinct CDR3 sequences, approximately 17% of them seen just once. Regarding the study as a whole: How many expanded intratumoral alpha and beta TCRs were present tracked the tumor mutation count, which was a count of nonsynonymous mutations.

Which antigens these TCRs recognize remains unknown. Time point given: sample taken at primary tumor resection. Sample: lung tumor tissue, taken at surgery. The receptors originated from a male donor with early-stage non-small cell lung cancer.

By proportion, this clonotype is medium-sized (0.01 to 0.1%). This sequence joins TRBV20-1 and TRBJ2-5, with D uncertain. The V end was cut by 5 bases, the J end by 1 base, with 5 bases between. Germline CDR1 and CDR2: DFQATT and SNEGSKA (reference sequence). CDR3 length: 11 residues. CDR3 sequence: CSAFLQETQYF. DNA of the CDR3: TGCAGTGCTTTCCTCCAAGAGACCCAGTACTTC.

By share of the sample, this clonotype is medium-sized. This chain connects TRBV6-1 to TRBJ1-6, with 7 bases aligning to TRBD1. V was clipped by 5 bases and J by 5 bases; unmatched bases: 3. Germline V gene sequence: CDR1 MNHNS, CDR2 SASEGT. The CDR3 loop spans 14 amino acids. Here the CDR3 reads CASSNRGDNSPLHF. In DNA form, the CDR3 reads TGTGCCAGCAGTAACAGGGGAGATAATTCACCCCTCCACTTT.

This clonotype is judged medium-sized. The chain is built from TRBV7-2 and TRBJ2-1; a weak D match, TRBD2 (5 bases). Germline V gives CDR1 SGHTA, CDR2 FQGNSA. Trimming pared 5 bases from V and 1 base from J, leaving 18 bases between. The CDR3 runs 17 residues. The CDR3 reads CASSQFPSTSSYNEQFF. The CDR3 DNA is TGTGCCAGCAGCCAATTTCCATCAACTAGTTCCTACAATGAGCAGTTCTTC.

V and J are TRBV11-2 and TRBJ2-1; D call uncertain. Germline V gene data show CDR1 as SGHAT and CDR2 as FQNNGV. The germline V and J ends were trimmed by 2 bases and 12 bases, with 20 bases remaining between them. The CDR3 is made up of 15 amino acids. The CDR3: CASSLWATHQWGQFF. The DNA for the CDR3 is TGTGCCAGCAGCTTATGGGCTACCCACCAATGGGGGCAGTTCTTC.

In its sample, this clonotype ranks as medium-sized. This chain joins TRBV7-9 and TRBJ1-1; no firm D call. Between the trimmed V and J ends, which lost 6 bases and 3 bases, there was a span of 17 bases. The CDR3 has 15 amino acids. Per the germline V gene, CDR1 is SEHNR and CDR2 is FQNEAQ (reference sequence). CDR3 residues: CASRPPGPGYTEAFF. CDR3 bases: TGTGCCAGCAGACCTCCGGGCCCCGGGTACACTGAAGCTTTCTTT.

The rearrangement links TRBV3-1 to TRBJ2-1, with 7 nucleotides matching TRBD1. From germline, CDR1 is LGHDT and CDR2 YNNKEL (reference sequence). The CDR3 runs 14 residues. V lost 6 bases to trimming and J lost 5 bases; unmatched junction nucleotides: 7. Here the CDR3 DNA reads TGTGCCAGCAGTCGACGCGACAGGGACAATGAGCAGTTCTTC. Its translation: CASSRRDRDNEQFF.

By share of the sample, this clonotype is medium-sized. The chain has TRBV14 and TRBJ2-7, with D unresolved. The germline V and J ends were trimmed by 0 bases and 2 bases, with 8 bases remaining between them. In germline, CDR1 is SGHDN, CDR2 FVKESK. The CDR3 extends over 14 amino acids. Here the CDR3 reads CASSQDGQAYEQYF. Written as DNA, the CDR3 is TGTGCCAGCAGCCAAGACGGGCAGGCCTACGAGCAGTACTTC.

This clonotype is labeled medium-sized (0.01 to 0.1%). The chain has TRBV11-1 and TRBJ2-2, with D possibly being TRBD2 (5 bases). The ends were cut back, 3 bases at V and 6 bases at J, with 8 bases in the middle. The germline CDR1 and CDR2 sequences are SGHAT and FQDESV (reference sequence). The CDR3 extends over 13 amino acids. CDR3 loop: CASSFLLAGELFF. The CDR3 nucleotides read TGTGCCAGCAGCTTTCTACTAGCCGGGGAGCTGTTTTTT.

This clonotype is categorized as large (0.1 to 1%). The chain employs TRBV20-1 and TRBJ1-2; D perhaps matches TRBD1 (5 bases). The CDR3 is 14 amino acids. The V and J ends lost 3 bases and 6 bases respectively, with 17 bases between them. In germline, CDR1 is DFQATT, CDR2 SNEGSKA (reference sequence). The CDR3 sequence: CSASVRGLRDGYTF. The CDR3 nucleotides are TGCAGTGCTAGTGTACGGGGGTTGAGGGATGGCTACACCTTC.

The table lists this clonotype with a count of one. Being one base from a much bigger clone, this may be a read error. This chain connects TRBV6-1 to TRBJ1-1; D might be TRBD1 (6 bases). The CDR3 covers 9 residues. The germline CDR1 and CDR2 sequences are MNHNS and SASEGT. CDR3 residues: CGSGTEAFF. The CDR3 nucleotides are TGTGGCAGCGGGACAGAAGCTTTCTTT.

The rearrangement joins TRBV4-1 to TRBJ2-2; D unresolved. This CDR3 comprises 15 residues. Germline V gives CDR1 MGHRA, CDR2 YSYEKL. Trimming removed 4 bases from V and 6 bases from J, with 15 bases in between. The CDR3 loop reads CASSPGLPTAGELFF. The CDR3 nucleotides are TGCGCCAGCAGCCCAGGTCTCCCTACCGCCGGGGAGCTGTTTTTT.

Judged by abundance, this clonotype is medium-sized (0.01 to 0.1%). This chain connects TRBV20-1 to TRBJ2-7; TRBD1 might be the D (5 bases). This CDR3 contains 13 residues. Trimming removed 3 bases from V and 3 bases from J, with 12 bases in between. Germline CDR1 reads DFQATT; CDR2 reads SNEGSKA (reference sequence). CDR3 sequence (DNA): TGCAGTGCTAGGCCAGGGTTGGGCTACGAGCAGTACTTC. Its protein is CSARPGLGYEQYF.

By share, this clonotype ranks as medium-sized. CDR3 sequence (DNA): TGTGCCAGCAGCTTGTTCACATCTGTAGGGAATGAGCAGTTCTTC. The encoded protein is CASSLFTSVGNEQFF. The chain employs TRBV5-6 and TRBJ2-1; unclear D gene. The germline gives CDR1 SGHDT, CDR2 YYEEEE. Trimming took 1 base from V and 7 from J, leaving 15 bases between them. The CDR3 runs 15 residues.

This clonotype was seen a handful of times. Here the CDR3 DNA reads TGCGCCAGCAGCTTGGGGACAGGGTCCTACAATGAGCAGTTCTTC. Its translation: CASSLGTGSYNEQFF. The chain links TRBV5-1 to TRBJ2-1; TRBD1 agrees at 8 bases. Germline V gene sequence: CDR1 SGHRS, CDR2 YFSETQ. The junction had 0 bases not matched to a gene; V was cut back by 0 bases and J by 1 base. The CDR3 loop spans 15 amino acids.